These 4 T cell receptor beta chains were all obtained from the same sample, sequenced in a study of blood T cells in healthy people across ages. Next came a second PCR, run for roughly 6 to 11 cycles, which used a sample-barcoded 5' primer along with a J-beta primer mix. TCRdb re-analysed the 5' RACE reads in MiXCR, keeping a single row per CDR3 protein. Here the sample spans approximately 600,000 distinct CDR3 sequences, 45% to 65% being singletons. The source material was blood. These TCRs come from a man between 60 and 70 years old in good health.

To note about this clonotype: One end of the junction fails to match germline, which may point to a read error. This chain uses TRBV5-1 with TRBJ2-3; possible D gene TRBD1, 6 bases. Germline V gene data show CDR1 as SGHRS and CDR2 as YFSETQ. This CDR3 is built from 14 residues. The CDR3 nucleotides are TGCGCCGGCAGCTTGCTTGGGGGCAGTGATACGCAGTATTTT. Encoded protein: CAGSLLGGSDTQYF. The full variable domain, rest sourced from reference TRBV5-1 and TRBJ2-3, is KAGVTQTPRYLIKTRGQQVTLSCSPISGHRSVSWYQQTPGQGLQFLFEYFSETQRNKGNFPGRFSGRQFSNSRSEMNVSTLELGDSALYLCAGSLLGGSDTQYFGPGTRLTVL.

The V and J genes are TRBV11-2 and TRBJ2-4; TRBD1 matches 9 bases. Per germline, CDR1 SGHAT and CDR2 FQNNGV. V lost 3 bases, J lost 7 bases, and 4 bases stayed unmatched. The CDR3 is made up of 14 amino acids. The CDR3 region is CASSFGDRENIQYF. The CDR3 DNA reads as TGTGCCAGCAGCTTTGGGGACAGGGAGAACATTCAGTACTTC. Combining the CDR3 with reference TRBV11-2 and TRBJ2-4 gives the whole variable domain EAGVAQSPRYKIIEKRQSVAFWCNPISGHATLYWYQQILGQGPKLLIQFQNNGVVDDSQLPKDRFSAERLKGVDSTLKIQPAKLEDSAVYLCASSFGDRENIQYFGAGTRLSVL.

The chain combines TRBV3-1 with TRBJ2-5, with a tentative D call TRBD2 (7 bases). Germline V gives CDR1 LGHDT, CDR2 YNNKEL (reference sequence). The CDR3 runs to 15 residues. V was clipped by 0 bases and J by 7 bases, with 15 bases between them. CDR3 DNA: TGTGCCAGCAGCCAAGATTTGGCGGGGGCTGGGACCCAGTACTTC. Encoded protein: CASSQDLAGAGTQYF.

The V call is TRBV10-3, the J call TRBJ1-1; D not resolved. The V end lost 6 bases, the J end lost 7 bases, and 15 bases lay between the germline ends. Germline values: CDR1 ENHRY, CDR2 SYGVKD. There are 13 residues in the CDR3. The CDR3 region has the DNA TGTGCCATCAGCGGAGTGGGTATATATGAAGCTTTCTTT. It yields the protein CAISGVGIYEAFF.